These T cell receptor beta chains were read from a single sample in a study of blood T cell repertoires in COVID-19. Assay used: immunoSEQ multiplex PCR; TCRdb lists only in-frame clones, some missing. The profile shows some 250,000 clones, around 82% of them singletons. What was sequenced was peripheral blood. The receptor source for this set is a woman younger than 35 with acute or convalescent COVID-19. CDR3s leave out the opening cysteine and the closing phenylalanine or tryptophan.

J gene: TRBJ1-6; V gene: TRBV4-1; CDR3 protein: ASSLDRGDNSPLH
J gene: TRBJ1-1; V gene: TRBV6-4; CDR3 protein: ASSATGAMNTEAF
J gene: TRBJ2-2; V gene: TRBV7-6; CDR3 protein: ASSKISGKNTGELF
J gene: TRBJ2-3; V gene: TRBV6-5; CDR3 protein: ATNRLAASTDTQY
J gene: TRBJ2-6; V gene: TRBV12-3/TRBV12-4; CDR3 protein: ATNPGRANVLT
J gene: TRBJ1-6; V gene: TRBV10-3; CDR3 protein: AINNDVGENSPLH
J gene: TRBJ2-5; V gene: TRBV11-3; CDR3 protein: ASSYSGDQETQY
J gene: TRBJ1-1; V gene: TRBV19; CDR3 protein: ASSRRGVTEAF
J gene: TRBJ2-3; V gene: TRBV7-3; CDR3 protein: ASSPRRGSRADTQY
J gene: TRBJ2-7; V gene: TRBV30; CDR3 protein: AWSVSEQY
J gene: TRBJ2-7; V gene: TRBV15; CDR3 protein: ATSRADKAGDEQY
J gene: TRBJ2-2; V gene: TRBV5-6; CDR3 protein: ASSQLSGRVSAGELF
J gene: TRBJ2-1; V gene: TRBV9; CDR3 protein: ASSGGDSRSYNEQF
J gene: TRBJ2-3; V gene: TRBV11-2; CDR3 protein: ASSSGQGDTQY
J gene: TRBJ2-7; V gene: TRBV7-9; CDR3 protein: ASSPWTAYYEQY
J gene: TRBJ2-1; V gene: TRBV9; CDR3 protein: ASSVGLAGVPLEQF
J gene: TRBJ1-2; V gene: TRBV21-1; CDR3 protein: ASSKRAEINPTGIDYGYT
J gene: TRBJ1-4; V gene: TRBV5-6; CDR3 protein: ASRSQGFANEKLF
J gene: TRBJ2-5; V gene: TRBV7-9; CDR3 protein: ASSSGGGVLEETQY
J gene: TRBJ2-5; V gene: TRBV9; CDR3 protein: ASSVAPGGSGTMGTQY
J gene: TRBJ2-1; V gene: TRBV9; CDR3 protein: ASSEPGLAGETGYNEQF
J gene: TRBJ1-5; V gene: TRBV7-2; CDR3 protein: ASSLGGNRASAQH
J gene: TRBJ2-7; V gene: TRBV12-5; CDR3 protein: ASGRTALGRGKTYEQY
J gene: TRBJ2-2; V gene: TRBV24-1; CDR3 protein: ATSGTGESGELF
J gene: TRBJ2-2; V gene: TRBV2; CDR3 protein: ASRDHRGKTGELF
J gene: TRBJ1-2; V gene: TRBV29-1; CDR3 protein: SVEGDFYGYT
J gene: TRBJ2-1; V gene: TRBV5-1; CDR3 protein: ASSLNRGPYNEQF
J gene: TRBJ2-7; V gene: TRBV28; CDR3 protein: ASSLFGTSGTYEQY
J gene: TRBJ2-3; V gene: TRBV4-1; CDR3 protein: ASSQDTTGADTQY
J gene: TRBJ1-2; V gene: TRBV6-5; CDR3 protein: ASSYSNPGQNTGYT
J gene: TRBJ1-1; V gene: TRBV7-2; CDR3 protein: ASSTVQGNTEAF
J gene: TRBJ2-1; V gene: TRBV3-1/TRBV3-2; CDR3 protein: ASSQDPGGSEGTSSYNEQF
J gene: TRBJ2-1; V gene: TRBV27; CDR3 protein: ASSLSMGGGPSYEQF
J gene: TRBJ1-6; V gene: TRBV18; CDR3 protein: ASSPLDVISGRTYNSPLH
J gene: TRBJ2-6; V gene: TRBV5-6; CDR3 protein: ASSLLISGANVLT
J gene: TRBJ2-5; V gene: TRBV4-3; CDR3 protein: ASSQGQRETQY
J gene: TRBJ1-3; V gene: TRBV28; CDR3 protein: ASSSTGIRNTIY
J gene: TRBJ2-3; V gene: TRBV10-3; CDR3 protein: AISEPFGEGEGTDTQY
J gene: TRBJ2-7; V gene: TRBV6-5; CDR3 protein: ASSPGTGDYEQY
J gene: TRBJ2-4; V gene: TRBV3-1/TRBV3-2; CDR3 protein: ASSRTSGLVKNIQY
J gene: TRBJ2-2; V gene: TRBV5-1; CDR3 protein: ASSYSNTGELF
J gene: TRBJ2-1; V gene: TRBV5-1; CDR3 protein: ASSLGTEYNEQF
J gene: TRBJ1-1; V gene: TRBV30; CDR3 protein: AWSNRGTEAF
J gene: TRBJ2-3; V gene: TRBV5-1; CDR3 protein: ASSVSAPSTDTQY
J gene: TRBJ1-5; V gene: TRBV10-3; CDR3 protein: AISESGPSGQPQH
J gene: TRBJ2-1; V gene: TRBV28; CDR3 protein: ASSRAGTGAYNEQF
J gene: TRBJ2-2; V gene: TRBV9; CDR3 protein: ASSFLRGANTGELF
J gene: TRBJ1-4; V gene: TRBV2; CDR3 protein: ASSAGAQLF
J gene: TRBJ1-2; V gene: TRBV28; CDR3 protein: ASSFRGRYGYT
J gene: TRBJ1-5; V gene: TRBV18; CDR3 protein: ASSLRGNQPQH
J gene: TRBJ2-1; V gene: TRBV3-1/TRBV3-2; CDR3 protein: ASSQETSERNEQF
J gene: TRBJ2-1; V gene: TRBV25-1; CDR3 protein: ASSGGTASYNEQF